The following is a T cell receptor beta chain sequence with its context. Clones were sequenced by immunoSEQ multiplex PCR, and TCRdb holds only the in-frame ones, with some missing. This sample has around 50,000 clones, with 95% to 96% found just once. Germline V gives CDR1 MNHEY, CDR2 SMNVEV (reference sequence). The junction had 5 bases not matched to a gene; V was cut back by 7 bases and J by 6 bases. The CDR3 has 13 residues. The sample comes from a study of control samples from healthy donors and cancer patients. The origin of this receptor is a woman aged 30 to 39 in good health. The sample was blood. The chain has TRBV27 and TRBJ1-2; 10 bases fit TRBD1. The CDR3: CASTGQGHNGYTF. CDR3 sequence (DNA): TGTGCCAGCACGGGACAGGGGCACAATGGCTACACCTTC.